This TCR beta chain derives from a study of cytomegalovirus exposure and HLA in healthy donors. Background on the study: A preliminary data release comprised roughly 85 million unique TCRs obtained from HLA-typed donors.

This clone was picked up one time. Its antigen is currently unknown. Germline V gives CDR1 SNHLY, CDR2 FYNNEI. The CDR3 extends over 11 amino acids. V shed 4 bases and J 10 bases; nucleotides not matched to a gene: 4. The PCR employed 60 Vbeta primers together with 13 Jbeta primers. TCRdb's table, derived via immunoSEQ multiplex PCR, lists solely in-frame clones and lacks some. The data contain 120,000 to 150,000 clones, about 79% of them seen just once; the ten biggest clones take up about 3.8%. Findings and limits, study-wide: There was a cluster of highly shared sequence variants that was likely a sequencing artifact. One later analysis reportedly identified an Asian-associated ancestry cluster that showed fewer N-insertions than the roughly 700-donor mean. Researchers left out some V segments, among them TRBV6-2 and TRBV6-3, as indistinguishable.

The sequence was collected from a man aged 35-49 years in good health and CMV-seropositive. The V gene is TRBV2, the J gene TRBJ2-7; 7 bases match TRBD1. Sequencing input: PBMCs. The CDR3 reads CASSGQGDQYF. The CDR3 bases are TGTGCCAGCAGTGGACAGGGCGATCAGTACTTC.